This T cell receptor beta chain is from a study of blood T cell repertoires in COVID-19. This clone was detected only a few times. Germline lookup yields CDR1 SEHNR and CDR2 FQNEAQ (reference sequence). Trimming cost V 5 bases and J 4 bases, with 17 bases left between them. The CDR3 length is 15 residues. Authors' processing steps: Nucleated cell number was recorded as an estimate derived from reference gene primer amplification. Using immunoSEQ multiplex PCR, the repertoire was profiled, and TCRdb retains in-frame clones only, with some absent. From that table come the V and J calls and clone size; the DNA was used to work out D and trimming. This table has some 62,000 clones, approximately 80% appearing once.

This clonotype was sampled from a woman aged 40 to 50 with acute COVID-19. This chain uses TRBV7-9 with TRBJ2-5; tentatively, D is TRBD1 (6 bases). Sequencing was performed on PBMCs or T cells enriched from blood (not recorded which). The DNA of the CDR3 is TGTGCCAGCAGCCCCAGCCAGGGGTTGAGAGAGACCCAGTACTTC. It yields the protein CASSPSQGLRETQYF.